The rows below give T cell receptor beta chains drawn from one sample of a study of response to subunit inactivated influenza vaccine. One entry per CDR3 protein, called by TCRdb with MiXCR from the RT-PCR reads. The sample contains about 520,000 distinct CDR3 sequences, roughly 7.9% of which appear only once. The sample here was PBMCs from blood, taken around 2 years after vaccination. Receptor source: a man aged 50-75 years who received an inactivated influenza vaccine. Both conserved end residues are trimmed from each CDR3. Each record gives: V gene, J gene, CDR3 protein.

TRBV20-1	TRBJ1-1	SARVRGRVTEAF
TRBV3-1	TRBJ2-1	ASSAPYEQF
TRBV10-3	TRBJ1-2	AISARGDYGYT
TRBV4-1	TRBJ2-7	ASSQRGDEQY
TRBV5-5	TRBJ2-1	ASSLEFGYNEQF
TRBV28	TRBJ2-1	ASTLAGAYNEQF
TRBV4-1	TRBJ1-4	ASSQQGSTNEKLF
TRBV11-1	TRBJ2-3	ASSLFVTLAGVPDTQY
TRBV30	TRBJ2-7	AWGWTGGRYEQY
TRBV4-1	TRBJ2-7	ASSQGRTGVFMSLTSYEQY
TRBV12-3/TRBV12-4	TRBJ1-1	ASSFGGRGAF
TRBV4-2	TRBJ1-2	ASSQAAPNGYT
TRBV10-3	TRBJ1-6	AISESERNSPLH